A selection of T cell receptor beta chains follows, all from one sample in a study of cytomegalovirus exposure and HLA in healthy donors. Some clones are missing from TCRdb's copy, which holds only in-frame ones; the method was immunoSEQ multiplex PCR. The sample lists around 150,000 clones, roughly 88% occurring once. The sample comprised PBMCs. Source of these receptors: a man aged 50-60 years in good health and CMV-seropositive. The CDR3 runs from the conserved cysteine through the conserved F or W. D genes are given only for firm matches. Size is omitted from some rows. Given values are once, few, many or a class for expanded clones.

v_gene,d_gene,abundance,j_gene,CDR3nt,CDR3aa
TRBV5-1,TRBD1,NA,TRBJ2-1,TGCGCCAGCAGCCCTCAGGGGGACTCCTACAATGAGCAGTTCTTC,CASSPQGDSYNEQFF
TRBV12-5,NA,NA,TRBJ1-6,TGTGCTAGTGGTTTAGGACAGTTTAATTCACCCCTCCACTTT,CASGLGQFNSPLHF
TRBV5-1,TRBD2,NA,TRBJ2-2,TGCGCCAGCAGCTTCACTAGCGGGAAGAACACCGGGGAGCTGTTTTTT,CASSFTSGKNTGELFF
TRBV6-6,TRBD2,NA,TRBJ2-5,TGTGCCAGCAGTTTTTTAGCGGGGGGGTACCAAGAGACCCAGTACTTC,CASSFLAGGYQETQYF
TRBV19,TRBD2,once,TRBJ2-1,TGTGCCAGTATCGGGGGGACCTCCTACAATGAGCAGTTCTTC,CASIGGTSYNEQFF
TRBV6-6,TRBD1,few,TRBJ1-5,TGTGCCAGCAGTTGGACAGGGAATCAGCCCCAGCATTTT,CASSWTGNQPQHF
TRBV19,NA,NA,TRBJ1-1,TGTGCCAGTACCTCCCGACAGGATGAAGCTTTCTTT,CASTSRQDEAFF
TRBV5-5,NA,NA,TRBJ1-3,TGTGCCAGCAGCTTAAGCCTTCAGGGGTTCTCTGGAAACACCATATATTTT,CASSLSLQGFSGNTIYF
TRBV7-8,TRBD1,NA,TRBJ2-5,TGTGCCAGCAGCTTGGGTGGGACAGGGAGGGAGACCCAGTACTTC,CASSLGGTGRETQYF
TRBV7-8,NA,NA,TRBJ1-1,TGTGCCAGCAGCTTAGCAGGAGGGTTGAACACTGAAGCTTTCTTT,CASSLAGGLNTEAFF
TRBV5-1,TRBD1,NA,TRBJ2-1,TGCGCCAGCAGCTTGGGAGGGACAGCGAACAATGAGCAGTTCTTC,CASSLGGTANNEQFF
TRBV18,TRBD1,NA,TRBJ1-2,TGTGCCAGCTCACCGGGACAGGGCGCATATGGCTACACCTTC,CASSPGQGAYGYTF